This TCR beta chain was sequenced during a study of cytomegalovirus exposure and HLA in healthy donors. About the study: Among the approximately 380 donors who were genotyped, about 79% fell in the genetic ancestry cluster that is associated with self-reported Caucasian donors.

General study findings and limits: Previously analyzed data showed that most TCR beta V segments were productive at a frequency of about 87% or about 30%. A later analysis found most CMV-associated TCR beta chains apparently HLA-restricted. It was assumed in the presence/absence analyses that sequencing depth was roughly uniform across donors.

Worth noting for this clone: Its antigen is unidentified.

The CDR3 length is 11 residues. V lost 6 bases, J lost 13 bases, and 15 bases lay in between. Germline CDR1 is SGHAT and CDR2 is FQNNGV. The PCR contained 60 Vbeta and 13 Jbeta primers. Clones were read by immunoSEQ multiplex PCR, and TCRdb kept only the in-frame ones, dropping some. In the table there are under 110,000 clones, around 85% of which are singletons. The TCR originated in a man in his sixties in good health and CMV-seronegative. The specimen sequenced was PBMCs. The rearrangement links TRBV11-2 to TRBJ2-5; D call uncertain. CDR3 bases: TGTGCCAGCAGTTACCAACGTAAGCTGTACTTC. It translates to CASSYQRKLYF.